This T cell receptor beta chain was profiled in a study of T-cell reconstitution after alpha-beta-depleted transplantation in children. This clonotype was observed a handful of times. Antigen unknown. For TCRbeta, the library was prepared with unique molecular identifiers. One entry per CDR3 protein, called by TCRdb with MiXCR from the PCR reads. Of fewer than 550,000 distinct CDR3 sequences in the sample, about 10% were seen once. Findings and limits, study-wide: Diversity and T-cell counts at one year after transplant derived mostly from new T cells. For some patients, TCRbeta diversity was high at day 60 because of recipient T cells and thymic progenitors that survived.

The CDR3 is made up of 14 amino acids. Deletions cut 5 bases from V and 3 bases from J, with 14 bases between. The germline V gene has CDR1 SGHTA and CDR2 FQGNSA. The receptor comes from a female patient aged 2-15 years who had a stem cell transplant for aplastic anemia, so the T cells may come from the graft donor. J is TRBJ2-7 and V is TRBV7-2; possibly TRBD1 for D (5 bases). Here the sequenced sample was PBMCs, mostly from graft donor cells, taken 180 days after TCRalphabeta/CD19-depleted stem cell transplant. Here the CDR3 reads CASSQTRQLYEQYF. The CDR3 coding sequence is TGTGCCAGCAGCCAGACGAGACAGCTCTACGAGCAGTACTTC.